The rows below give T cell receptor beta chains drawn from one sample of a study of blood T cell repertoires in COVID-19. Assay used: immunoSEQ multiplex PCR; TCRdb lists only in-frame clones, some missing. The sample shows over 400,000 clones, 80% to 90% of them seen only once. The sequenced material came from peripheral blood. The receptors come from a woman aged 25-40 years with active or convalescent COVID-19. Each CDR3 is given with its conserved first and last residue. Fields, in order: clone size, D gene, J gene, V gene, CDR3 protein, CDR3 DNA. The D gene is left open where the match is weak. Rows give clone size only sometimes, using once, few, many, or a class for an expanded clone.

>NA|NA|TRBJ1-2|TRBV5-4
CASSFAGDYGYTF
TGTGCCAGCAGCTTTGCAGGGGACTATGGCTACACCTTC
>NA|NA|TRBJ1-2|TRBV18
CASSPRPGEVNYGYTF
TGTGCCAGCTCACCACGTCCAGGGGAAGTTAACTATGGCTACACCTTC
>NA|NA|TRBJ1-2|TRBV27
CASSLLGGIGYGYTF
TGTGCCAGCAGTTTATTGGGGGGAATCGGCTATGGCTACACCTTC
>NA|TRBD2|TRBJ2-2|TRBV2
CASSENPMRGVLSANTGELFF
TGTGCCAGCAGTGAAAACCCAATGCGGGGGGTCCTTTCCGCGAACACCGGGGAGCTGTTTTTT
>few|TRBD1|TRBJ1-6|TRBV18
CASSPDRGTYNSPLHF
TGTGCCAGCTCACCAGACAGGGGAACCTATAATTCACCCCTCCACTTT
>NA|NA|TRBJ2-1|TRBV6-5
CASSLQDSHNEQFF
TGTGCCAGCAGCCTACAGGACAGCCACAATGAGCAGTTCTTC
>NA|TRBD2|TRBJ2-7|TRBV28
CASNVQGLAGGPQYF
TGTGCCAGCAACGTTCAGGGACTAGCGGGGGGCCCACAGTACTTC
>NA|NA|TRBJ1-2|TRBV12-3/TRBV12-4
CASSLRGIRGYTF
TGTGCCAGCAGTTTGAGGGGGATTAGGGGCTACACCTTC
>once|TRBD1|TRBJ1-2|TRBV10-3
CATTDRVSDYTF
TGTGCCACTACGGACAGGGTCTCTGACTACACCTTC
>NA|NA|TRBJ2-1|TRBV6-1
CASSEGEENEQFF
TGTGCCAGCAGTGAGGGGGAGGAGAATGAGCAGTTCTTC
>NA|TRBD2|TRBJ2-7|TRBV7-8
CASSRGTSGGPSSYEQYF
TGTGCCAGCAGCAGGGGGACTAGCGGGGGCCCGAGCTCCTACGAGCAGTACTTC
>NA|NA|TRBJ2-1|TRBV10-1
CASSDLGGEQFF
TGCGCCAGCAGTGATCTGGGAGGTGAGCAGTTCTTC
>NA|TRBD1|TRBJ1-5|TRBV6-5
CASRTTGAVAQPQHF
TGTGCCAGCAGGACGACAGGGGCTGTGGCCCAGCCCCAGCATTTT
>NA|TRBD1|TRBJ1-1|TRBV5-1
CASSLDRGRPVEAFF
TGCGCCAGCAGCTTGGACAGGGGACGACCCGTTGAAGCTTTCTTT
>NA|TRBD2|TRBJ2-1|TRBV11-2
CASSLGGTSGKLFF
TGTGCCAGCAGCTTAGGGGGGACTAGCGGGAAACTGTTCTTC
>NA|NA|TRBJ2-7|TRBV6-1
CASSERDSTYEQYF
TGTGCCAGCAGTGAAAGAGACAGTACCTACGAGCAGTACTTC
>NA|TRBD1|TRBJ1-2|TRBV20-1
CSASYFQGAGYGYTF
TGCAGTGCTAGTTACTTTCAGGGGGCGGGCTATGGCTACACCTTC